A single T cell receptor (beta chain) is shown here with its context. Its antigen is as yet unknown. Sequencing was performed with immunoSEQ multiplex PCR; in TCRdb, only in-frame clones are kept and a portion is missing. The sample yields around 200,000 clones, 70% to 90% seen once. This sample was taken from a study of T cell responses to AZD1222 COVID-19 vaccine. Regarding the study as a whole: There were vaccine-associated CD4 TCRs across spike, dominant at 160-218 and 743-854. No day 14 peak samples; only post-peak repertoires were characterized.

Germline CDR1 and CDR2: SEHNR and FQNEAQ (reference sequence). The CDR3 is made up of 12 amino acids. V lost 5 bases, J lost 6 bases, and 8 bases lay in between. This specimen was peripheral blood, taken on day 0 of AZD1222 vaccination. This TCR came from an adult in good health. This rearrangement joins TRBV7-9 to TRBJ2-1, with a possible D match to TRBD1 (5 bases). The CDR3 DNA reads TGTGCCAGCAGCCCGGACACCAATGAGCAGTTCTTC. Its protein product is CASSPDTNEQFF. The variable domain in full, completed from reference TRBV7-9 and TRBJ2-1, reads DTGVSQNPRHKITKRGQNVTFRCDPISEHNRLYWYRQTLGQGPEFLTYFQNEAQLEKSRLLSDRFSAERPKGSFSTLEIQRTEQGDSAMYLCASSPDTNEQFFGPGTRLTVL.